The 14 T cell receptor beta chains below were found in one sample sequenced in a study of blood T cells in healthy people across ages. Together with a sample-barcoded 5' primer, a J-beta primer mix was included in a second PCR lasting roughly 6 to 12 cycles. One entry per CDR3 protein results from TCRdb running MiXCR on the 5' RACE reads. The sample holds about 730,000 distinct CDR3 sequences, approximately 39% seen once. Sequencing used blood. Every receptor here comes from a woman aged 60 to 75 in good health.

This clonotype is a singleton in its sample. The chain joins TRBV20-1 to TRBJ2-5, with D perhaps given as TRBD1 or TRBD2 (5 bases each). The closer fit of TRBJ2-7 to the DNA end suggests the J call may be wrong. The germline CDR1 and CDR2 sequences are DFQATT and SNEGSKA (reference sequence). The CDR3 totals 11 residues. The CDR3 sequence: CSASQGREQYF. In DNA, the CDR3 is TGCAGTGCTAGTCAGGGACGCGAGCAGTACTTC.

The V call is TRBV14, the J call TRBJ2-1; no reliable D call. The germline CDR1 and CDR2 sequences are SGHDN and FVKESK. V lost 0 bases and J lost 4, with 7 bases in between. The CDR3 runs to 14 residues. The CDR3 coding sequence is TGTGCCAGCAGCCAAGAATGGGAATACAATGAGCAGTTCTTC. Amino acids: CASSQEWEYNEQFF.

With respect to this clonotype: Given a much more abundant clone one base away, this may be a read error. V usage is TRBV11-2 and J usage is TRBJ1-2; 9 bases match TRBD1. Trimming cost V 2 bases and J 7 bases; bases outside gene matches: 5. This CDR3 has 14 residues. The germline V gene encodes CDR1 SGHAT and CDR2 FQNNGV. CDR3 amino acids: CASSLSTGGSGYTF. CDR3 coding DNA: TGTGCCAGCAGCTTAAGCACAGGGGGCTCTGGCTACACCTTC.

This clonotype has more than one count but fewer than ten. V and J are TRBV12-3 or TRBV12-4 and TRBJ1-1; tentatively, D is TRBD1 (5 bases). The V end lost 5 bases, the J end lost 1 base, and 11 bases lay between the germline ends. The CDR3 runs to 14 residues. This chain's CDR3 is CASSRDGRNTEAFF. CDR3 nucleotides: TGTGCCAGCAGTCGGGACGGCCGGAACACTGAAGCTTTCTTT.

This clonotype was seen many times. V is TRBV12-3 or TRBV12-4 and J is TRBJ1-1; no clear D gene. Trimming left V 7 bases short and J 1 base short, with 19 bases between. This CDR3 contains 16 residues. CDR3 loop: CASTDEHRGGNTEAFF. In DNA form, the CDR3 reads TGTGCCAGCACCGACGAACATCGGGGTGGGAACACTGAAGCTTTCTTT.

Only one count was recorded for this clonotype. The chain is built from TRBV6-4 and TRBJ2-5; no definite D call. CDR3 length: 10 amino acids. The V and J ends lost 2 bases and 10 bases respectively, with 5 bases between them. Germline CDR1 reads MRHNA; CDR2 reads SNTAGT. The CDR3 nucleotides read TGTGCCAGCAGTGACAGAGACCAGTACTTC. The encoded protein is CASSDRDQYF.

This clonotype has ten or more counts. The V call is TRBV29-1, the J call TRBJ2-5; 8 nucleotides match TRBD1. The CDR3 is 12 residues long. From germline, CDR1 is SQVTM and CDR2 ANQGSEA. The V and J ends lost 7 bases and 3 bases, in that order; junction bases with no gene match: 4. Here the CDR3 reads CSGGQVKETQYF. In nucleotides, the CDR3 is TGCAGCGGGGGACAGGTTAAAGAGACCCAGTACTTC.

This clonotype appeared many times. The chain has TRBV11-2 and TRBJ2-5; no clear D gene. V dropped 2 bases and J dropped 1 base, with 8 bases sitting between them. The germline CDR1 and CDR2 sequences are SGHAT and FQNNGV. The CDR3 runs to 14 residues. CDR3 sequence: CASSLYVGQETQYF. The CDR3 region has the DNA TGTGCCAGCAGCTTATACGTAGGCCAAGAGACCCAGTACTTC.

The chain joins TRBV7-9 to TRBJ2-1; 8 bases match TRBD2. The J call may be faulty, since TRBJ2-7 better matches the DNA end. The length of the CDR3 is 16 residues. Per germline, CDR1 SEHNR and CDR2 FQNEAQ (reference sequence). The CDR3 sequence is CASSGPLAASYNEQYF. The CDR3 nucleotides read TGTGCCAGCAGCGGACCACTAGCGGCATCCTACAATGAGCAGTACTTC.

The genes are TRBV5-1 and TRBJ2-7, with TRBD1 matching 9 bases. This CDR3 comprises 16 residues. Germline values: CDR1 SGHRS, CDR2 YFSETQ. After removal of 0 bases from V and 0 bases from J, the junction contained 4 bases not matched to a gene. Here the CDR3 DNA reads TGCGCCAGCAGCTTGGGGGAGGACAGGGGCTCCTACGAGCAGTACTTC. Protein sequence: CASSLGEDRGSYEQYF.

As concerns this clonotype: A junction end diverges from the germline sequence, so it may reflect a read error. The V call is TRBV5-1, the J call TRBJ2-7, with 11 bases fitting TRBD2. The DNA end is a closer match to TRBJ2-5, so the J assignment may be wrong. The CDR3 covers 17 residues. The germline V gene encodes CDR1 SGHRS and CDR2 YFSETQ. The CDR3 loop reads CTSSRRLAGLGEETQYF. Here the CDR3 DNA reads TGCACCAGCTCTCGACGACTAGCGGGACTTGGGGAAGAGACCCAGTACTTC.

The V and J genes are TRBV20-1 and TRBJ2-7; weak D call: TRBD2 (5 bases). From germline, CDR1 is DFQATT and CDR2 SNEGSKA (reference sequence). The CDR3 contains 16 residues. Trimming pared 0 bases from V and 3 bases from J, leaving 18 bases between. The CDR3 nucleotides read TGCAGTGCTAGAGATGGAGGAACAAGAGGGATCTACGAGCAGTACTTC. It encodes CSARDGGTRGIYEQYF.

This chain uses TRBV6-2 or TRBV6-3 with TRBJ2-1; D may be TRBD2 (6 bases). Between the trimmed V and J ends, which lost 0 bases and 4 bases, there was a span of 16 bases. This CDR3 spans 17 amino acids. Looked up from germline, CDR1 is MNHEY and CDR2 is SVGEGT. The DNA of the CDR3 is TGTGCCAGCAGTTACTCCCCTAGCAGCGGGTGGTACAATGAGCAGTTCTTC. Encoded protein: CASSYSPSSGWYNEQFF.

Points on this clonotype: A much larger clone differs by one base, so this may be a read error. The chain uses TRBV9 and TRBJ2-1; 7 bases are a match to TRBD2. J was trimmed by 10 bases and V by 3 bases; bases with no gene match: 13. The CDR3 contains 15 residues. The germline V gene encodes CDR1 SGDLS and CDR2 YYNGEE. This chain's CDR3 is CASSGREASLYEQFF. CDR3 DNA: TGTGCCAGCAGCGGACGGGAGGCTAGCTTGTACGAGCAGTTCTTC.